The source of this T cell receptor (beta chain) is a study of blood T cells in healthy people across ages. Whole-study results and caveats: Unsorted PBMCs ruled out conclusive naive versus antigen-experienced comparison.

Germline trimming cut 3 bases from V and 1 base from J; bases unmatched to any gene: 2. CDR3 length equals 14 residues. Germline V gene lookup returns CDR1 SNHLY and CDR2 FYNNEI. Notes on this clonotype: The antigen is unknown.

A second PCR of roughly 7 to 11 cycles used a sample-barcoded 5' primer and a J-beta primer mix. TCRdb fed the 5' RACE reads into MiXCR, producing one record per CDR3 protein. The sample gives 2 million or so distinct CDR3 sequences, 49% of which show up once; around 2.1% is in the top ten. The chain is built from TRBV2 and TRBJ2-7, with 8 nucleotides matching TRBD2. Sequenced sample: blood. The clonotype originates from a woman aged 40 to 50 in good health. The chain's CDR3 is CASSETSVSYEQYF. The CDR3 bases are TGTGCCAGCAGTGAGACTAGCGTATCCTACGAGCAGTACTTC.